This T cell receptor beta chain was sequenced for a study of T cell responses to AZD1222 COVID-19 vaccine. Study outcomes and limitations: Nearly half of unique spike-specific TCRs reportedly avoided B.1.351 and B.1.1.7 mutated regions.

TCRdb keeps only in-frame clones here, not all; method: immunoSEQ multiplex PCR. The repertoire holds under 130,000 clones, with approximately 88% as singletons. CDR1 and CDR2 from the germline V gene are WSHSY and SAAADI. The CDR3 totals 13 residues. V was cut by 6 bases and J by 4 bases, with 12 bases left in between. With respect to this clone: Its antigen is unidentified.

Sequenced material: peripheral blood, taken on day 0 of AZD1222 vaccination. This receptor was obtained from an adult in good health. J is TRBJ1-2 and V is TRBV10-2; D unclear. The CDR3 coding sequence is TGCGCCAGCAGGCCTGAGCCCTCCTATGGCTACACCTTC. Translation: CASRPEPSYGYTF.